Included here is one T cell receptor (beta chain) sequence, with context. These data are taken from a study of blood T cell repertoires in COVID-19. Study-level information: PBMCs, B-cell-depleted T cells, or T cells were the source of the cDNA or gDNA that made up the material.

The CDR3 runs to 15 residues. The germline V gene has CDR1 LNHDA and CDR2 SQIVND (reference sequence). V shed 6 bases and J 1 base; nucleotides not matched to a gene: 8. Clones were sequenced by immunoSEQ multiplex PCR, and TCRdb holds only the in-frame ones, with some missing. This table holds 95,000 to 150,000 clones, around 87% found once. This chain uses TRBV19 with TRBJ1-1, with TRBD1 identical over 7 bases. This receptor was obtained from a man between 65 and 80 years old with active or convalescent COVID-19. The material sequenced was peripheral blood. For the CDR3, the DNA is TGTGCCAGTAGCCTTATGGGACAGCAGAACACTGAAGCTTTCTTT. Amino acids: CASSLMGQQNTEAFF.